Presented here are 14 T cell receptor beta chains from one specimen sequenced in a study of blood T cell repertoires in COVID-19. Sequencing was performed with immunoSEQ multiplex PCR; in TCRdb, only in-frame clones are kept and a portion is missing. This sample has some 220,000 clones, with 70% to 90% found just once. Input material: peripheral blood. These receptor sequences come from a woman aged 18-29 years who had recovered from COVID-19.

V is TRBV27 and J is TRBJ1-2; possibly TRBD1 for D (6 bases). V gave up 6 bases and J gave up 5 bases, with 13 bases separating them. The CDR3 loop spans 13 amino acids. The germline V gene encodes CDR1 MNHEY and CDR2 SMNVEV (reference sequence). In nucleotides, the CDR3 is TGTGCCAGCAGCAAGCAACAGGGTTATGGCTACACCTTC. Encoded protein: CASSKQQGYGYTF.

The chain is built from TRBV15 and TRBJ1-5; D might be TRBD1 (6 bases). CDR3 length: 14 amino acids. Germline values: CDR1 LNHNV, CDR2 YYDKDF (reference sequence). Trimming took off 2 bases at V and 7 bases at J, with 12 bases between the two ends. The CDR3 nucleotides read TGTGCCACCAGCAGAAACAGGGTAGGCCAGCCCCAGCATTTT. Its protein product is CATSRNRVGQPQHF. Looking up the rest from reference TRBV15 and TRBJ1-5 gives the full variable domain: DAMVIQNPRYQVTQFGKPVTLSCSQTLNHNVMYWYQQKSSQAPKLLFHYYDKDFNNEADTPDNFQSRRPNTSFCFLDIRSPGLGDTAMYLCATSRNRVGQPQHFGDGTRLSIL.

The chain's CDR3 is CASTLAGYLDEQYF. The CDR3 DNA follows: TGCGCCAGCACCCTGGCGGGGTATCTTGACGAGCAGTACTTC. This chain connects TRBV5-1 to TRBJ2-7, with D maybe TRBD2 (6 bases). V was cut by 6 bases and J by 5 bases, with 18 bases left in between. CDR1 is SGHRS and CDR2 is YFSETQ in the germline V gene. The CDR3 contains 14 residues.

The gene calls are TRBV24-1 and TRBJ2-1, with 12 bases that match TRBD2. J lost 7 bases, V lost 4 bases, and 7 bases had no gene match. CDR1 is KGHDR, CDR2 SFDVKD, per germline. This CDR3 has 16 amino acids. The CDR3 region is CATSDSTSGSINEQFF. DNA of the CDR3: TGTGCCACCAGTGACTCGACTAGCGGGAGCATAAATGAGCAGTTCTTC.

The rearrangement joins TRBV3-1 (or the pseudogene TRBV3-2) to TRBJ2-7, with TRBD2 identical over 10 bases. The trim removed 2 bases at V and 7 bases at J, leaving 14 bases unmatched. There are 17 residues in the CDR3. The germline CDR1 and CDR2 sequences are LGHDT and YNNKEL (reference sequence). The CDR3 is CASSQFTSGTFSGEQYF. In nucleotides, the CDR3 is TGTGCCAGCAGCCAATTTACTAGCGGGACCTTCTCGGGGGAGCAGTACTTC.

The rearrangement joins TRBV6-5 to TRBJ1-4, with D uncertain. From germline, CDR1 is MNHEY and CDR2 SVGAGI. Trimming removed 1 base at V and 0 bases at J, with 9 bases between. The CDR3 is 16 amino acids. CDR3 sequence (DNA): TGTGCCAGCAGTTACTACGGTGATGCAACTAATGAAAAACTGTTTTTT. Its protein product is CASSYYGDATNEKLFF.

This chain links TRBV7-2 with TRBJ2-5, with 9 bases matching TRBD2. The CDR3 has 16 amino acids. V lost 2 bases, J lost 5 bases, and 9 bases stayed unmatched. CDR1 is SGHTA, CDR2 FQGNSA, per germline. The CDR3 is CASSLNGGRGVETQYF. The CDR3 DNA sequence: TGTGCCAGCAGCTTAAACGGCGGGAGGGGGGTTGAGACCCAGTACTTC.

This chain joins TRBV7-2 and TRBJ1-2; D remains unclear. The germline V gene has CDR1 SGHTA and CDR2 FQGNSA. Trimming pared 1 base from V and 0 bases from J, leaving 6 bases between. The CDR3 length is 14 residues. The CDR3 sequence: CASSLDRANYGYTF. The CDR3, as DNA: TGTGCCAGCAGCTTAGACAGAGCTAACTATGGCTACACCTTC. Drawing the rest from reference TRBV7-2 and TRBJ1-2, the complete variable domain is GAGVSQSPSNKVTEKGKDVELRCDPISGHTALYWYRQSLGQGLEFLIYFQGNSAPDKSGLPSDRFSAERTGGSVSTLTIQRTQQEDSAVYLCASSLDRANYGYTFGSGTRLTVV.

This rearrangement joins TRBV7-9 to TRBJ2-7; 9 positions match TRBD2. Germline V gene lookup returns CDR1 SEHNR and CDR2 FQNEAQ (reference sequence). Trimming removed 6 bases from V and 2 bases from J; junction bases left unmatched: 5. This CDR3 is built from 14 residues. The CDR3 nucleotides read TGTGCCAGCAGTGATCTAGCGGGGCCCTACGAGCAGTACTTC. Translating it yields CASSDLAGPYEQYF.

The chain couples TRBV2 to TRBJ2-1; no reliable D call. Trimming pared 7 bases from V and 1 base from J, leaving 8 bases between. The CDR3 is made up of 13 amino acids. Germline V gene data show CDR1 as SNHLY and CDR2 as FYNNEI. The CDR3 bases are TGTGCCAGCAAAGAGTCTTCCTACAATGAGCAGTTCTTC. The encoded protein is CASKESSYNEQFF.

CDR3 nucleotides: TGTGCCAGCTCACTCCAAAACACAGATACGCAGTATTTT. Its protein is CASSLQNTDTQYF. The rearrangement links TRBV18 to TRBJ2-3; D remains unclear. The CDR3 runs to 13 residues. Germline-derived CDR1 and CDR2 are KGHSH and LQKENI. V shed 4 bases and J shed 2 bases, with 7 bases lying between them.

The chain couples TRBV6-5 to TRBJ2-7; possibly TRBD2 for D (7 bases). The CDR3 spans 15 residues. Germline V gives CDR1 MNHEY, CDR2 SVGAGI. Trimming took 7 bases from V and 6 from J, leaving 22 bases between them. CDR3 sequence: CASIPLGGAQSEQYF. CDR3 nucleotides: TGTGCCAGCATCCCACTGGGGGGGGCGCAAAGCGAGCAGTACTTC.

Notes on this clone: The sample contains more than one DNA sequence encoding this CDR3. The chain joins TRBV29-1 to TRBJ2-5, with D maybe TRBD1 (5 bases). V was cut by 6 bases and J by 5 bases, with 10 bases left in between. This CDR3 spans 11 amino acids. Germline CDR1 is SQVTM and CDR2 is ANQGSEA. CDR3 nucleotide sequence: TGCAGCGTAGGGGTTGGGGAGACCCAGTACTTC. Translated: CSVGVGETQYF.

This clone appeared a single time. V gene TRBV27 combines with J gene TRBJ2-1; D is perhaps TRBD1 (5 bases). Trimming removed 10 bases at V and 0 bases at J, with 7 bases between. Germline CDR1 is MNHEY and CDR2 is SMNVEV (reference sequence). CDR3 size: 12 residues. The DNA of the CDR3 is TGTGCCACAAGGGGCTCCTACAATGAGCAGTTCTTC. This sequence encodes CATRGSYNEQFF.